Listed below are T cell receptor beta chains from one sample, sequenced in a study of T cell repertoires in cytomegalovirus infection. TCRdb re-called the reads with MiXCR, one entry per CDR3 protein. The table has about 890,000 distinct CDR3 sequences, under 40% seen once; the top ten hold roughly 12%. No antigens are known for them. The sample was cultured CD8+ T cells from PBMCs, taken from culture after CMV antigen stimulation. The receptors stem from a human donor in good health (CMV status not recorded). Some clones in this sample may be carry-over from other donors' samples. CDR3s include the opening cysteine and the closing phenylalanine or tryptophan. The D gene is left open where the match is weak. Size tells how often a clone was seen (once, few, many) or the class of an expanded clone, and some rows leave it out.

TRBJ1-5,many,NA,TRBV12-3/TRBV12-4,CASSLGGQGTYSNQPQHF,TGTGCCAGCAGTTTAGGGGGTCAGGGGACCTATTCCAATCAGCCCCAGCATTTT
TRBJ2-1,few,NA,TRBV27,CASSLERGIGYNEQFF,TGTGCCAGCAGCCTGGAAAGGGGAATAGGATACAATGAGCAGTTCTTC
TRBJ2-3,few,NA,TRBV12-3/TRBV12-4,CASSPTGLDTQYF,TGTGCCAGCAGCCCGACAGGATTAGATACGCAGTATTTT
TRBJ1-2,NA,TRBD1,TRBV19,CASTIAGGSSNYGYTF,TGTGCCAGTACCATCGCAGGGGGCAGTTCTAACTATGGCTACACCTTC
TRBJ2-1,once,TRBD2,TRBV28,CASSQTGVAGPYNEQFF,TGTGCCAGCAGCCAAACCGGGGTAGCGGGGCCCTACAATGAGCAGTTCTTC
TRBJ1-1,few,NA,TRBV4-1,CASSHSLTESEAFF,TGCGCCAGCAGCCATAGTTTAACGGAGTCTGAAGCTTTCTTT
TRBJ1-1,NA,TRBD1,TRBV4-1,CASRGTGFITEAFF,TGCGCCAGCAGAGGGACAGGGTTTATCACTGAAGCTTTCTTT
TRBJ1-2,NA,NA,TRBV12-5,CASGLMNGGYTF,TGTGCTAGTGGTTTGATGAACGGGGGCTACACCTTC
TRBJ2-3,NA,TRBD1,TRBV27,CASSPTDRPVGTDTQYF,TGTGCCAGCAGCCCCACGGACAGGCCGGTGGGCACAGATACGCAGTATTTT
TRBJ1-1,NA,NA,TRBV6-2/TRBV6-3,CASGPWEINTEAFF,TGTGCCAGCGGACCCTGGGAGATAAACACTGAAGCTTTCTTT